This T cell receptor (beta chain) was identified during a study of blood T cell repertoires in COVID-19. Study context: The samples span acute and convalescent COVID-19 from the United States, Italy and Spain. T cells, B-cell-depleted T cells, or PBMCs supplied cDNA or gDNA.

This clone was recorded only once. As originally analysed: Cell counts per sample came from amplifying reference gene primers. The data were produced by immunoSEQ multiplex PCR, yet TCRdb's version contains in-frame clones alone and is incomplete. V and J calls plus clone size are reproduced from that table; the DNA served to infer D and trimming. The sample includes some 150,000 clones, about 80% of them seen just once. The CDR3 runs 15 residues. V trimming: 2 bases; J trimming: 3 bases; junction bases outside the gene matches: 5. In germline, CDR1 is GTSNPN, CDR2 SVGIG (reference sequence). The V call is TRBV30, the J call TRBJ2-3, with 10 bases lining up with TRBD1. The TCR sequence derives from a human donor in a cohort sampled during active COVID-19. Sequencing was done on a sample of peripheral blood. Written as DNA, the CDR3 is TGTGCCTGGAGTAAAGGACAGGGGGAGACAGATACGCAGTATTTT. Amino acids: CAWSKGQGETDTQYF.